This T cell receptor beta chain derives from a study of T-cell reconstitution after alpha-beta-depleted transplantation in children. Preparation of the TCRbeta library was carried out with unique molecular identifiers. TCRdb itself ran the PCR reads through MiXCR, one entry per CDR3 protein. The sample has 330,000 or so distinct CDR3 sequences, 9% to 12% seen once. This clonotype was counted ten times or more. Trimming removed 6 bases from V and 0 bases from J; junction bases left unmatched: 5. The CDR3 runs to 15 residues. The germline V gene has CDR1 SGHRS and CDR2 YFSETQ. The sample in question was PBMCs from the stem cell graft donor, obtained from the stem cell graft. This clonotype was sampled from a human donor who donated a stem cell graft to a child with acute lymphoblastic leukemia. The V gene is TRBV5-1, the J gene TRBJ2-7, with TRBD2 matching over 11 bases. CDR3 bases: TGCGCCAGCACCCCTGGGACTAGCGGCTCCTACGAGCAGTACTTC. Amino acids: CASTPGTSGSYEQYF.